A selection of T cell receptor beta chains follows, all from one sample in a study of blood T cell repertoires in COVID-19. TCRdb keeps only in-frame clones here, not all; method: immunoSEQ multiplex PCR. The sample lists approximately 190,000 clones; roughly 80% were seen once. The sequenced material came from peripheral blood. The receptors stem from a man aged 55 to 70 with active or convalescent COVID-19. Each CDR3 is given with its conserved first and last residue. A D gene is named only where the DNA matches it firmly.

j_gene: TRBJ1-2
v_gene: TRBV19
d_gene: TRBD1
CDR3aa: CASSSLTGGYGYTF

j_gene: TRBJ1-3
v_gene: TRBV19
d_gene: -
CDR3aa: CASSITSRPESGNTIYF

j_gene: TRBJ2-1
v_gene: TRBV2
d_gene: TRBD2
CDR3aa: CASTTTSVYNEQFF

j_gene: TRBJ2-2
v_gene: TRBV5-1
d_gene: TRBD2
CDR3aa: CASSGTSAGTGELFF

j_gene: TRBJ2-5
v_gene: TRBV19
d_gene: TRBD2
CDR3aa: CASSISSGTQETQYF

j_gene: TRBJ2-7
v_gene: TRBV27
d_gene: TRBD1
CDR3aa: CASSQYLPGVGQGVYEQYF

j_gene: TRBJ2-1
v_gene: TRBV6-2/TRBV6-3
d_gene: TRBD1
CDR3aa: CASSPLRDRDFEQFF

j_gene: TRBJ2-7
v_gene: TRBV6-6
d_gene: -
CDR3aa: CASSYYQGLYEQYF

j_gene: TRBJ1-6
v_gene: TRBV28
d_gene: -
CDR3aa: CASRMPGSPLHF

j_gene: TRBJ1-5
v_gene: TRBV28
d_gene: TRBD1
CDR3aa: CASSLGTGGGNQPQHF

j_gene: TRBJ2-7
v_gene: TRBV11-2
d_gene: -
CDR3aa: CASSLFGGYEQYF

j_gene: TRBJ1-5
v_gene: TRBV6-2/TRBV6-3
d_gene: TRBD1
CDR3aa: CASSTQLTGTGGSNQPQHF

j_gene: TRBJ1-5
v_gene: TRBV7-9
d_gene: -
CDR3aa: CASSLAYSNQPQHF

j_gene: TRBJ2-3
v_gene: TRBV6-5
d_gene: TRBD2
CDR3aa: CASRGDYPTDTQYF

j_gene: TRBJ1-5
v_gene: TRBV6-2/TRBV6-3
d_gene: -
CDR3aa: CASSWGLGGQPQHF

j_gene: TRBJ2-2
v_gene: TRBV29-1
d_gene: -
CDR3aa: CSVDSRNTGELFF

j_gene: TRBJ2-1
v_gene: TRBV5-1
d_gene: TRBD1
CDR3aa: CASSRSGTGYNEQFF

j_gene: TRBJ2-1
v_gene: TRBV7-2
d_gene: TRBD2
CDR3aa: CASSPQREKVYNEQFF

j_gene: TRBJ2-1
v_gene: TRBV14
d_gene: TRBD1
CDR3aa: CASSQDLAGGSYNEQFF

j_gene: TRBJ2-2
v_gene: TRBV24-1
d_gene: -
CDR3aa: CATSARGGELFF

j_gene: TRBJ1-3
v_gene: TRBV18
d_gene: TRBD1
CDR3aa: CASSLTGQGAFGNTIYF

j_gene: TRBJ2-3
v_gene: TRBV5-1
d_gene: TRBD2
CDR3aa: CASSQLAGDADTQYF

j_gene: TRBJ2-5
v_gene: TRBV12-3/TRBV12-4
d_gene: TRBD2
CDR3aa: CASLGLAGTQYF

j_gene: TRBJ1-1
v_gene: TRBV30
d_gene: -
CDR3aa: CARGRGQGTEAFF

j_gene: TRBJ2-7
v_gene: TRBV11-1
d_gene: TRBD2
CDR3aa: CASRALAGNTYEQYF

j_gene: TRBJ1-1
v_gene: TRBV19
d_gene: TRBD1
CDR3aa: CASSLRQGAKNTEAFF

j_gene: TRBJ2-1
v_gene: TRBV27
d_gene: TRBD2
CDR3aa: CASSRTSFSSYNEQFF

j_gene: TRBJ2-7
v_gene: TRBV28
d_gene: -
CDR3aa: CASSFRDTEQYF

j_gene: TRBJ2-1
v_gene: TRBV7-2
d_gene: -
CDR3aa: CASSLRISRAFF

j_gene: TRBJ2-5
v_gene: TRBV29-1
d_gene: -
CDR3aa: CSVDSQETQYF

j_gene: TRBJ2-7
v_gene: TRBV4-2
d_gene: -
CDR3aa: CASSQERGSWVGNEQYF

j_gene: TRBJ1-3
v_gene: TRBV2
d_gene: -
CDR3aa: CASRGLRAAPGNTIYF

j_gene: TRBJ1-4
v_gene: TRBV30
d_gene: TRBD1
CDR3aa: CAWGGTGYEKLFF

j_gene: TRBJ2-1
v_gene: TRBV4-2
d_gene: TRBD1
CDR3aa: CASSQTGQGGLEIHNEQFF

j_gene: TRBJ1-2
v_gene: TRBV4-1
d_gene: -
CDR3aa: CASSQDLGGAVIYGYTF

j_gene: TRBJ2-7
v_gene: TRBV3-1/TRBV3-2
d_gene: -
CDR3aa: CASSQGNSGLYEQYF

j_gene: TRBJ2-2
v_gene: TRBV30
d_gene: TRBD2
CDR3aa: CAWRLAANTGELFF

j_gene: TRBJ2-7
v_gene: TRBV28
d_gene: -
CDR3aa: CASSFRSRKAYEQYF

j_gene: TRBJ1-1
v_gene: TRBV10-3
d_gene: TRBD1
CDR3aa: CAISRQGADTEAFF

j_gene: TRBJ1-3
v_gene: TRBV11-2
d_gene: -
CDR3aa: CASSSSGGSDGNTIYF

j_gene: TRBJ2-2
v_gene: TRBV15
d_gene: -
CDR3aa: CATSSQGGWSHTGELFF

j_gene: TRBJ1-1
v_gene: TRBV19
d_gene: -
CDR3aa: CASSIGGGVRAEAFF

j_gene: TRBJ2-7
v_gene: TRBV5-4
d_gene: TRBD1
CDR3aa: CASSWTGGNEQYF

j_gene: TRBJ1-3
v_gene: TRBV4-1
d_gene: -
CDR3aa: CASSQVSRASGNTIYF

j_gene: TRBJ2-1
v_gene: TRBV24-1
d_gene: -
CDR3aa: CATSDLRGQGKQGEQFF